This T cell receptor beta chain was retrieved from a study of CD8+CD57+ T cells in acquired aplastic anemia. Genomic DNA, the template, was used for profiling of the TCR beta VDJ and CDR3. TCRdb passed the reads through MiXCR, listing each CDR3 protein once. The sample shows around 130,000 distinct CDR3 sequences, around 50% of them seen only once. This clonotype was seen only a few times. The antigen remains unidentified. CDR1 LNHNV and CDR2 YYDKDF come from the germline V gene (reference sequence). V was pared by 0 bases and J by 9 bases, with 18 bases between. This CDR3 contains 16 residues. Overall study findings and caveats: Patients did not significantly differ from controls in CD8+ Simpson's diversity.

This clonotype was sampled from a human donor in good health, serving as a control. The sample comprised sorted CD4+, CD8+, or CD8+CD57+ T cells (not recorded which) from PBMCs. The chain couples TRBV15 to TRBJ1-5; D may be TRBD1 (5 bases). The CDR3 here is CATSRDIERGGWPQHF. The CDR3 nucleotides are TGTGCCACCAGCAGAGATATTGAAAGGGGAGGTTGGCCCCAGCATTTT.